These 29 T cell receptor beta chains originate from one sample sequenced in a study of T cell clones after liver transplantation. Only in-frame clones appear in the TCRdb table, and some are missing; sequencing was by immunoSEQ multiplex PCR. The data show roughly 15,000 clones, around 90% seen once. Sequencing used CD8+ T cells from blood, obtained before liver transplant. The receptors derive from a human donor who received a liver transplant.

By proportion, this clone is medium-sized (0.01 to 0.1%). The rearrangement links TRBV2 to TRBJ2-1; 9 bases fit TRBD2. Germline lookup yields CDR1 SNHLY and CDR2 FYNNEI. With 2 bases clipped from V and 0 bases from J, the junction kept 2 bases outside the gene matches. The CDR3 is made up of 16 amino acids. CDR3 sequence (DNA): TGTGCCAGCAGTGAAACAGCGGGGGGCTCCTACAATGAGCAGTTCTTC. Its protein product is CASSETAGGSYNEQFF.

This clone was found once. The chain combines TRBV19 with TRBJ2-1; D might be TRBD1 (6 bases). V gave up 1 base and J gave up 3 bases, with 13 bases separating them. The germline gives CDR1 LNHDA, CDR2 SQIVND (reference sequence). This CDR3 is 16 amino acids long. The CDR3 DNA is TGTGCCAGTAGTATAGCCGGCACAGGGAGCTACAATGAGCAGTTCTTC. Amino acids: CASSIAGTGSYNEQFF.

J is TRBJ1-1 and V is TRBV7-8; 7 bases fit TRBD1. The CDR3 is 12 residues long. V lost 5 bases to trimming and J lost 8 bases; unmatched junction nucleotides: 5. Germline-derived CDR1 and CDR2 are SGHVS and FQNEAQ. CDR3 coding DNA: TGTGCCAGCAGCCCCGGGGGACAGGAAGCTTTCTTT. Translation gives CASSPGGQEAFF.

This chain uses TRBV27 with TRBJ1-1; no clear D. Germline CDR1 MNHEY, CDR2 SMNVEV (reference sequence). The CDR3 length is 13 residues. V was cut by 7 bases and J by 0 bases, with 9 bases left in between. CDR3 sequence reads: CASKTAMNTEAFF. As DNA, the CDR3 is TGTGCCAGCAAAACGGCCATGAACACTGAAGCTTTCTTT.

J is TRBJ1-1 and V is TRBV2, with D hard to call. This CDR3 is built from 15 residues. Trimming shortened V by 3 bases and J by 1 base, and 12 bases separated the two germline ends. Per germline, CDR1 SNHLY and CDR2 FYNNEI. Here the CDR3 reads CASSDTTQGNTEAFF. CDR3 nucleotide sequence: TGTGCCAGCAGTGATACAACTCAAGGGAACACTGAAGCTTTCTTT.

In its sample, this clone ranks as large. The same CDR3 also results from other DNA sequences found in this sample. The chain combines TRBV7-9 with TRBJ2-7; 10 nucleotides agree with TRBD2. Germline CDR1 and CDR2: SEHNR and FQNEAQ (reference sequence). The CDR3 spans 14 residues. The junction had 5 bases not matched to a gene; V was cut back by 5 bases and J by 4 bases. In DNA, the CDR3 is TGTGCCAGCAGCCCCCCTAGCGGGAGTTACGAGCAGTACTTC. This gives the protein CASSPPSGSYEQYF.

This chain uses TRBV11-2 with TRBJ2-7, with 9 nucleotides matching TRBD2. The trim removed 5 bases at V and 5 bases at J, leaving 13 bases unmatched. This CDR3 comprises 16 residues. In germline, CDR1 is SGHAT, CDR2 FQNNGV. CDR3 coding DNA: TGTGCCAGCAGCCCGGGGAGACTAGCGGTTTCCCACGAGCAGTACTTC. Encoded protein: CASSPGRLAVSHEQYF.

The chain has TRBV11-3 and TRBJ2-1, with TRBD2 matching over 9 bases. The CDR3 has 19 residues. The ends lost 1 base at V and 8 bases at J; junction bases unmatched: 18. Per the germline V gene, CDR1 is SGHNT and CDR2 is YENEEA. For the CDR3, the DNA is TGTGCCAGCAGCTTAGTTTGGCGGAATAGCGGGAGACGAGGTGATGAGCAGTTCTTC. It encodes CASSLVWRNSGRRGDEQFF. The complete variable domain, with remaining parts taken from reference TRBV11-3 and TRBJ2-1, reads EAGVVQSPRYKIIEKKQPVAFWCNPISGHNTLYWYLQNLGQGPELLIRYENEEAVDDSQLPKDRFSAERLKGVDSTLKIQPAELGDSAVYLCASSLVWRNSGRRGDEQFFGPGTRLTVL.

The chain couples TRBV27 to TRBJ2-1, with no clear D. CDR3 length equals 13 residues. Trimming removed 3 bases at V and 5 bases at J, with 8 bases between. Germline V gene sequence: CDR1 MNHEY, CDR2 SMNVEV (reference sequence). CDR3 nucleotide sequence: TGTGCCAGCAGTTTTAGCATCCACAATGAGCAGTTCTTC. Amino acid sequence: CASSFSIHNEQFF.

The chain is built from TRBV6-5 and TRBJ1-4, with 10 bases fitting TRBD1. The CDR3 has 15 residues. The trim removed 6 bases at V and 6 bases at J, leaving 7 bases unmatched. Germline V gene lookup returns CDR1 MNHEY and CDR2 SVGAGI. CDR3 protein: CASSRRQGADEKLFF. The CDR3 DNA follows: TGTGCCAGCAGCCGCAGACAGGGGGCGGATGAAAAACTGTTTTTT.

The chain has TRBV13 and TRBJ2-3, with D perhaps matching TRBD2 (5 bases). This CDR3 has 15 residues. The germline V and J ends were trimmed by 5 bases and 0 bases, with 12 bases remaining between them. Germline-derived CDR1 and CDR2 are PRHDT and FYEKMQ (reference sequence). The CDR3 coding sequence is TGTGCCAGCAGCCCCGCCGGGATGAGCACAGATACGCAGTATTTT. Its translation is CASSPAGMSTDTQYF.

In its sample, this clone was seen once. The V and J genes are TRBV19 and TRBJ2-7; 8 bases are a match to TRBD1. CDR1 and CDR2 from the germline V gene are LNHDA and SQIVND (reference sequence). V shed 5 bases and J 1 base; nucleotides not matched to a gene: 4. The CDR3 is 14 residues long. The CDR3 coding sequence is TGTGCCAGTAGTGCCGGACAGGGTTCCTACGAGCAGTACTTC. Protein product: CASSAGQGSYEQYF.

The CDR3 loop is CASSPSVGALSYEQYF. CDR3 coding DNA: TGTGCCAGCAGTCCCTCCGTGGGAGCCCTCTCCTACGAGCAGTACTTC. The J gene is TRBJ2-7, the V gene TRBV27, with D perhaps TRBD2 (5 bases). V was trimmed by 5 bases and J by 0 bases, leaving 17 bases between them. CDR1 is MNHEY and CDR2 is SMNVEV in the germline V gene (reference sequence). The CDR3 runs 16 residues.

For the CDR3, the DNA is TGCAGCGCCTTGGGACAGGCGAACACTGAAGCTTTCTTT. It is translated as CSALGQANTEAFF. The rearrangement joins TRBV29-1 to TRBJ1-1; 8 bases match TRBD1. V lost 7 bases to trimming and J lost 1 base; unmatched junction nucleotides: 5. CDR3 size: 13 residues. From germline, CDR1 is SQVTM and CDR2 ANQGSEA.

The gene calls are TRBV27 and TRBJ2-5, with a possible D match to TRBD1 (7 bases). CDR3 length: 16 residues. Trimming removed 5 bases from V and 4 bases from J, with 20 bases in between. Germline lookup yields CDR1 MNHEY and CDR2 SMNVEV (reference sequence). For the CDR3, the DNA is TGTGCCAGCAGTCCCGCGGGGACAGATATTGGAGAGACCCAGTACTTC. Its translation: CASSPAGTDIGETQYF.

V usage is TRBV29-1 and J usage is TRBJ2-1; no clear D. The CDR3 consists of 12 residues. CDR1 and CDR2 (germline): SQVTM, ANQGSEA. The V gene lost 4 bases and the J gene lost 0 bases, with 4 bases spanning the gap. CDR3 sequence (DNA): TGCAGCGTTGTGGGCTCCTACAATGAGCAGTTCTTC. Protein: CSVVGSYNEQFF.

The chain recombines TRBV9 with TRBJ2-1; D possibly corresponds to TRBD1 (6 bases). Germline V lookup: CDR1 SGDLS, CDR2 YYNGEE. Trimming took off 6 bases at V and 2 bases at J, with 15 bases between the two ends. This CDR3 has 15 amino acids. As DNA, the CDR3 is TGTGCCAGCACCCCAGGGGCAGGGGCCTACAATGAGCAGTTCTTC. This sequence encodes CASTPGAGAYNEQFF.

The J gene is TRBJ2-7, the V gene TRBV11-2; no clear D. V shed 5 bases and J shed 2 bases, with 16 bases lying between them. The CDR3 is 15 amino acids. Germline lookup yields CDR1 SGHAT and CDR2 FQNNGV. The CDR3 DNA reads TGTGCCAGCAGCCCCCGGGCCATCAGACCCTACGAGCAGTACTTC. It specifies CASSPRAIRPYEQYF.

This chain links TRBV11-3 with TRBJ2-1, with TRBD2 identical over 9 bases. This CDR3 region has 18 residues. Per germline, CDR1 SGHNT and CDR2 YENEEA. With 5 bases clipped from V and 0 bases from J, the junction kept 11 bases outside the gene matches. Here the CDR3 reads CASSPTSGSISSYNEQFF. CDR3 nucleotide sequence: TGTGCCAGCAGCCCGACTAGCGGATCAATTAGCTCCTACAATGAGCAGTTCTTC.

V is TRBV19 and J is TRBJ2-7, with D maybe TRBD2 (5 bases). Trimming shortened V by 5 bases and J by 5 bases, and 16 bases separated the two germline ends. Germline CDR1 and CDR2: LNHDA and SQIVND (reference sequence). The CDR3 sequence is 14 residues long. As DNA, the CDR3 is TGTGCCAGTAGTGTTCCCGGGATAGAGGACGAGCAGTACTTC. Translating it yields CASSVPGIEDEQYF.

The chain couples TRBV4-3 to TRBJ1-6; TRBD1 aligns across 8 bases. The germline gives CDR1 LGHNA, CDR2 YSLEER. After removal of 0 bases from V and 10 bases from J, the junction contained 2 bases not matched to a gene. The CDR3 is 14 amino acids. DNA for the CDR3: TGCGCCAGCAGCCAAGAGGCAGGGGGCTCACCCCTCCACTTT. It codes for CASSQEAGGSPLHF.

The chain uses TRBV18 and TRBJ2-1; D might be TRBD1 (6 bases). Looked up from germline, CDR1 is KGHSH and CDR2 is LQKENI. The CDR3 extends over 14 amino acids. Trimming removed 1 base at V and 3 bases at J, with 7 bases between. CDR3 protein: CASSPQDSYNEQFF. As DNA, the CDR3 is TGTGCCAGCTCACCACAGGACAGCTACAATGAGCAGTTCTTC.

Written as DNA, the CDR3 is TGTGCCAGCAGCTTGGATTTGGGCGGGGGTGAGTTCTTC. It is translated as CASSLDLGGGEFF. The rearrangement links TRBV5-4 to TRBJ2-1; TRBD2 aligns across 7 bases. V lost 0 bases, J lost 14 bases, and 8 bases stayed unmatched. CDR3 length: 13 residues. From germline, CDR1 is SGHNT and CDR2 YYREEE (reference sequence).

DNA for the CDR3: TGTGCCAGCAGCAAGGGACTAGCGGGAGGAATCTACAATGAGCAGTTCTTC. It translates to CASSKGLAGGIYNEQFF. The chain has TRBV5-5 and TRBJ2-1; 15 nucleotides align to TRBD2. J was trimmed by 3 bases and V by 4 bases; bases with no gene match: 5. Per the germline V gene, CDR1 is SGHKS and CDR2 is YYEKEE (reference sequence). The CDR3 is 17 amino acids.

This rearrangement joins TRBV4-2 to TRBJ2-7; tentative D call: TRBD2 (5 bases). Germline CDR1 LGHNA, CDR2 YNFKEQ. The CDR3 is made up of 16 amino acids. Trimming pared 0 bases from V and 6 bases from J, leaving 18 bases between. CDR3 sequence: CASSQDIGSARLEQYF. The CDR3 nucleotides read TGTGCCAGCAGCCAAGATATCGGTAGCGCCCGGCTCGAGCAGTACTTC.

The V call is TRBV7-8, the J call TRBJ2-3; TRBD1 matches 9 bases. Germline V gene data show CDR1 as SGHVS and CDR2 as FQNEAQ. Trimming took 5 bases from V and 6 from J; bases not matched to a gene: 9. The length of the CDR3 is 15 residues. In DNA, the CDR3 is TGTGCCAGCAGCCCTAACAGGGGGCCGTCGGATACGCAGTATTTT. Amino acids: CASSPNRGPSDTQYF.

V and J are TRBV4-1 and TRBJ2-7; 7 bases align to TRBD1. The CDR3 length is 16 residues. J lost 5 bases, V lost 0 bases, and 10 bases had no gene match. Germline assignment: CDR1 MGHRA and CDR2 YSYEKL. The CDR3 bases are TGCGCCAGCAGCCAAGAGGCTGGCAGGGGGTTTGACGAGCAGTACTTC. Translation gives CASSQEAGRGFDEQYF.

This rearrangement joins TRBV5-1 to TRBJ2-1, with 10 nucleotides matching TRBD1. This CDR3 has 17 amino acids. After removal of 0 bases from V and 2 bases from J, the junction contained 5 bases not matched to a gene. From germline, CDR1 is SGHRS and CDR2 YFSETQ. CDR3 region: CASSLDWDRGPYNEQFF. The CDR3 DNA follows: TGCGCCAGCAGCTTGGACTGGGACAGGGGTCCCTACAATGAGCAGTTCTTC.

DNA of the CDR3: TGTGCCAGCAGTTCCGGTGGCTCAGGCGGGACAGTCAGAGGTACGCAGTATTTT. This sequence encodes CASSSGGSGGTVRGTQYF. The chain employs TRBV28 and TRBJ2-3; a possible D gene is TRBD1 (7 bases). V was cut by 4 bases and J by 8 bases, with 28 bases left in between. The germline V gene encodes CDR1 MDHEN and CDR2 SYDVKM. This CDR3 is 18 amino acids long.